A selection of T cell receptor beta chains follows, all from one sample in a study of response to subunit inactivated influenza vaccine. Each CDR3 protein gets one entry after TCRdb re-called the RT-PCR reads with MiXCR. This repertoire shows hundreds of thousands of distinct CDR3 sequences, roughly 12% found once; its top ten account for 10%. The sequenced sample was PBMCs from blood, obtained on the day of vaccination. The source is a man aged 50 or older who received an inactivated influenza vaccine. The CDR3 runs from the conserved cysteine through the conserved F or W. A D gene is named only where the DNA matches it firmly. A row's size may be missing; if present it is once, few, many or a size class.

TRBJ1-5	many	NA	TRBV3-1	CASSQGGGNQPQHF	TGTGCCAGCAGCCAAGGGGGCGGCAATCAGCCCCAGCATTTT
TRBJ2-7	few	TRBD2	TRBV4-3	CASSQSTSGWQDSYEQYF	TGCGCCAGCAGCCAATCAACTAGCGGTTGGCAGGACTCCTACGAGCAGTACTTC
TRBJ2-2	NA	TRBD2	TRBV11-2	CASSLDEGGRNTGELFF	TGTGCCAGCAGCTTAGACGAGGGCGGGAGGAACACCGGGGAGCTGTTTTTT
TRBJ2-1	few	NA	TRBV7-6	CASSASGINEQFF	TGTGCCAGCAGCGCATCGGGAATCAATGAGCAGTTCTTC
TRBJ2-7	few	NA	TRBV30	CAWRGRTLEQYF	TGTGCCTGGAGGGGGCGCACTCTCGAGCAGTACTTC
TRBJ2-4	NA	TRBD1	TRBV3-1	CASSQRTGMSF	TGTGCCAGCAGCCAAAGGACAGGGATGAGCTTC
TRBJ2-7	few	TRBD1	TRBV7-2	CASSPRQGTYVQYF	TGTGCCAGCAGCCCCCGACAGGGAACCTACGTCCAGTACTTC
TRBJ2-3	NA	TRBD1	TRBV5-4	CASSLGPGQGTDTQYF	TGTGCCAGCAGCTTGGGGCCGGGACAGGGGACAGATACGCAGTATTTT
TRBJ2-7	NA	NA	TRBV2	CASELADVSYEQYF	TGTGCCAGTGAACTGGCCGACGTCTCCTACGAGCAGTACTTC
TRBJ2-7	few	NA	TRBV7-9	CASSLGAGVEQYF	TGTGCCAGCAGCTTAGGGGCAGGCGTAGAGCAGTACTTC
TRBJ2-7	few	TRBD2	TRBV5-1	CASSLDTSGFYEQYF	TGCGCCAGCAGCTTGGATACTAGCGGGTTCTACGAGCAGTACTTC
TRBJ2-2	NA	NA	TRBV10-3	CAISVGPPSGELFF	TGTGCCATCAGTGTCGGCCCTCCCAGCGGGGAGCTGTTTTTT
TRBJ1-2	NA	NA	TRBV30	CAWNLNRLYGYTF	TGTGCCTGGAATTTGAACAGGCTCTATGGCTACACCTTC
TRBJ2-4	NA	NA	TRBV6-2/TRBV6-3	CASSYYGAKNIQYF	TGTGCCAGCAGTTACTATGGGGCCAAAAACATTCAGTACTTC
TRBJ2-7	NA	TRBD2	TRBV5-5	CASSPRWGTTPSEQYF	TGTGCCAGCAGCCCCAGGTGGGGGACTACCCCAAGCGAGCAGTACTTC
TRBJ2-4	NA	NA	TRBV4-3	CASSQDKPGRNIQYF	TGCGCCAGCAGCCAAGATAAACCCGGGAGAAACATTCAGTACTTC
TRBJ1-4	few	TRBD1	TRBV12-3/TRBV12-4	CASTNWRDRGEKLFF	TGTGCCAGCACCAATTGGAGGGACAGGGGCGAAAAACTGTTTTTT
TRBJ2-7	many	NA	TRBV20-1	CSASRGAYEQYF	TGCAGTGCTTCCAGGGGTGCCTACGAGCAGTACTTC
TRBJ1-6	few	TRBD1	TRBV12-3/TRBV12-4	CASRGQIGNSPLHF	TGTGCCAGCAGGGGACAGATCGGAAATTCACCCCTCCACTTT
TRBJ2-7	few	TRBD1	TRBV30	CAWSVGPGQGYEQYF	TGTGCCTGGAGTGTGGGACCGGGACAGGGGTACGAGCAGTACTTC
TRBJ2-1	few	NA	TRBV12-3/TRBV12-4	CASSLSGFYNEQFF	TGTGCCAGCAGTTTGTCAGGGTTCTACAATGAGCAGTTCTTC
TRBJ1-5	few	NA	TRBV20-1	CSARRSGTPNQPQHF	TGCAGTGCGCGAAGATCAGGGACGCCTAATCAGCCCCAGCATTTT
TRBJ2-7	NA	TRBD1	TRBV14	CASSRLGQVYEQYF	TGTGCCAGCAGCCGTCTGGGACAGGTCTACGAGCAGTACTTC
TRBJ1-4	many	NA	TRBV7-9	CASSSRATNEKLFF	TGTGCCAGCAGCTCCAGGGCAACTAATGAAAAACTGTTTTTT
TRBJ2-2	few	TRBD1	TRBV27	CASSSTIPIDRGWSTGELFF	TGTGCCAGCAGTTCGACAATACCCATAGACAGGGGCTGGAGCACCGGGGAGCTGTTTTTT
TRBJ2-2	NA	NA	TRBV24-1	CATRNGGQGPTGELFF	TGTGCCACCAGAAATGGCGGGCAGGGCCCCACCGGGGAGCTGTTTTTT
TRBJ2-7	few	NA	TRBV7-9	CASSLAASDSYEQYF	TGTGCCAGCAGCTTAGCGGCTAGCGACTCCTACGAGCAGTACTTC
TRBJ2-2	many	NA	TRBV7-3	CASSPDSSNTGELFF	TGTGCCAGCAGCCCGGACTCTTCCAACACCGGGGAGCTGTTTTTT
TRBJ2-1	few	NA	TRBV24-1	CATSDRDKLLLVNEQFF	TGTGCCACCAGTGATCGGGACAAGCTACTACTAGTAAATGAGCAGTTCTTC
TRBJ2-1	few	TRBD1	TRBV29-1	CSVTPGQGGNEQFF	TGCAGCGTCACACCGGGACAGGGAGGGAATGAGCAGTTCTTC
TRBJ2-7	many	TRBD1	TRBV4-2	CASSRHSGTAYEQYF	TGTGCCAGCAGCCGCCATTCCGGGACAGCCTACGAGCAGTACTTC
TRBJ1-1	NA	TRBD1	TRBV19	CASSIDRRGPEAFF	TGTGCCAGTAGTATAGATCGCAGGGGGCCTGAAGCTTTCTTT
TRBJ2-7	few	NA	TRBV5-1	CASSPPGRTSYEQYF	TGCGCCAGCAGCCCTCCGGGGAGGACCTCCTACGAGCAGTACTTC
TRBJ1-2	NA	NA	TRBV10-3	CAISEGEYGYTF	TGTGCCATCAGTGAGGGTGAATATGGCTACACCTTC
TRBJ2-5	few	NA	TRBV5-6	CASSLPRGVFEWETQYF	TGTGCCAGCAGCTTGCCCAGGGGGGTTTTCGAGTGGGAGACCCAGTACTTC
TRBJ1-4	few	NA	TRBV7-8	CASSLYRVRSEKLFF	TGTGCCAGCAGCTTATACAGGGTGCGGAGCGAAAAACTGTTTTTT
TRBJ2-7	many	NA	TRBV15	CATSRGGLAYEQYF	TGTGCCACCAGCAGAGGAGGATTAGCGTACGAGCAGTACTTC
TRBJ2-2	few	NA	TRBV6-5	CASSYGGRGTGELFF	TGTGCCAGCAGTTACGGCGGGCGAGGGACCGGGGAGCTGTTTTTT
TRBJ2-7	NA	TRBD2	TRBV7-2	CASSFLIVAGPYEQYF	TGTGCCAGCAGCTTTCTAATTGTAGCGGGTCCCTACGAGCAGTACTTC
TRBJ2-4	few	TRBD2	TRBV3-1	CASSQAGTRRNNKNIQYF	TGTGCCAGCAGCCAAGCCGGGACTAGAAGGAACAACAAAAACATTCAGTACTTC
TRBJ2-5	NA	NA	TRBV14	CASSPLAQTKETQYF	TGTGCCAGCAGCCCGCTCGCCCAGACCAAAGAGACCCAGTACTTC
TRBJ2-7	NA	NA	TRBV6-2/TRBV6-3	CASSPSRLGGSYEQYF	TGTGCCAGCAGCCCCTCGCGTCTCGGCGGTTCCTACGAGCAGTACTTC
TRBJ2-7	NA	NA	TRBV6-1	CASRDESSYEQYF	TGTGCCAGCAGAGATGAGAGCTCCTACGAGCAGTACTTC
TRBJ2-3	few	TRBD2	TRBV10-3	CAISDRTSGTLSGTDTQYF	TGTGCCATCAGTGATCGGACTAGCGGGACTTTGTCGGGCACAGATACGCAGTATTTT
TRBJ2-5	many	NA	TRBV18	CASSPPTQETQYF	TGTGCCAGCTCACCACCTACCCAAGAGACCCAGTACTTC
TRBJ2-5	NA	NA	TRBV28	CASRAGPQETQYF	TGTGCCAGCAGAGCAGGGCCCCAAGAGACCCAGTACTTC